One T cell receptor beta chain is described in this entry. V was clipped by 7 bases and J by 0 bases; unmatched bases: 7. From germline, CDR1 is SNHLY and CDR2 FYNNEI. The CDR3 is 15 residues long. Using immunoSEQ multiplex PCR, the repertoire was profiled, and TCRdb retains in-frame clones only, with some absent. The sample gives fewer than 500,000 clones, around nine tenths of which show up once; 4% to 4.5% is in the top ten. This entry is derived from a study of blood T cell repertoires in COVID-19. V is TRBV2 and J is TRBJ2-3; TRBD2 matches 7 bases. This TCR was sampled from a woman under 40 with acute or convalescent COVID-19. The sample was peripheral blood. In nucleotides, the CDR3 is TGTGCCAGCATTGGGGGGGGAGTCAGCACAGATACGCAGTATTTT. It is translated as CASIGGGVSTDTQYF.